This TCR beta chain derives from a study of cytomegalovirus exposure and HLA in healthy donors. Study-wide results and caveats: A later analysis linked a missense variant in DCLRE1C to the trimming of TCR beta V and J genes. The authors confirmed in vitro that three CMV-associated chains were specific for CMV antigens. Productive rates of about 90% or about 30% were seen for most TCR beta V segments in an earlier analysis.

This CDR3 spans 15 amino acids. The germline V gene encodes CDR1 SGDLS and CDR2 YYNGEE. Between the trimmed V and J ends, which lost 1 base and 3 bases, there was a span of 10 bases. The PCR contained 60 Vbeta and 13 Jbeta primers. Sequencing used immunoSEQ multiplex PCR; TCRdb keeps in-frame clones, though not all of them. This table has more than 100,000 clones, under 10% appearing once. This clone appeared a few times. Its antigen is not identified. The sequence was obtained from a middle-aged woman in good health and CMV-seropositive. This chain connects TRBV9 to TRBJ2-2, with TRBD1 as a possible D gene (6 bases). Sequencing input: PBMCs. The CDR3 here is CASSVTGWDTGELFF. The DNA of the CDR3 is TGTGCCAGCAGCGTAACAGGGTGGGACACCGGGGAGCTGTTTTTT.